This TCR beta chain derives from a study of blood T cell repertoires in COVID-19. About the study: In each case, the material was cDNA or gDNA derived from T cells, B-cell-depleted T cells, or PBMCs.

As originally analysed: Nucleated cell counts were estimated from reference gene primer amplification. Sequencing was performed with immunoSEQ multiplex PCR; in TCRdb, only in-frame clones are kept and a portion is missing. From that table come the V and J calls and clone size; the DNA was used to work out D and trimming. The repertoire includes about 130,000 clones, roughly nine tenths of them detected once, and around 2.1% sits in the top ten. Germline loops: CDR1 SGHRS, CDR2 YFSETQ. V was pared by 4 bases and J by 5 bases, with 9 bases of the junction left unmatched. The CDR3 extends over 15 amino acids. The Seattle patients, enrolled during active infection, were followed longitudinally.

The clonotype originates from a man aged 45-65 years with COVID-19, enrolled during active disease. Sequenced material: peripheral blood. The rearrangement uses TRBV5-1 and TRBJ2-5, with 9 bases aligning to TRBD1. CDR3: CASSPGTGPMETQYF. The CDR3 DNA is TGCGCCAGCAGCCCGGGGACAGGGCCGATGGAGACCCAGTACTTC.